The entry below gives a single T cell receptor beta chain sequence along with its context. The antigen is unknown. The table came from immunoSEQ multiplex PCR; TCRdb's copy has only in-frame clones and leaves some out. Here the sample spans 60,000 to 85,000 clones, more than 75% being singletons. Germline V CDR1 and CDR2: LGHNA, YNFKEQ. The V and J ends lost 0 bases and 8 bases, in that order; junction bases with no gene match: 8. This CDR3 is built from 16 residues. The sample originates from a study of T cell responses to AZD1222 COVID-19 vaccine. Findings and limits, study-wide: Donors in the cohort were predominantly white British and more often female, and clonal diversity was possibly underestimated. There were repertoire samples only from the period after the peak T cell response. Spike was spanned by vaccine-associated CD4 TCRs, with dominance at 160-218 and 743-854. Reports say nearly half of spike-specific TCRs go after unmutated variant regions.

The gene calls are TRBV4-2 and TRBJ2-1; 9 positions agree with TRBD2. This TCR was sampled from an adult who received the MenACWY meningococcal vaccine as a control. The sequences come from peripheral blood, collected 28 days after the second dose of the MenACWY control vaccine. The CDR3 region has the DNA TGTGCCAGCAGCCAAGAACCCAGCGGGGGGCCGGATGAGCAGTTCTTC. This codes for CASSQEPSGGPDEQFF.